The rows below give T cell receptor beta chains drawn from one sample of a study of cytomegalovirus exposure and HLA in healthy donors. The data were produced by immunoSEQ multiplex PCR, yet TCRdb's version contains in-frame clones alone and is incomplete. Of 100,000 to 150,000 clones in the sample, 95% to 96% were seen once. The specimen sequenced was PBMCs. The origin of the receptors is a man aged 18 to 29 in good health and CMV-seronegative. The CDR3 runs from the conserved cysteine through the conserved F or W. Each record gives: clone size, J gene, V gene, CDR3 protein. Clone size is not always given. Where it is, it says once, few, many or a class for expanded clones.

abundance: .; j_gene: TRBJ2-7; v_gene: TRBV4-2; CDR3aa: CASRETGQVGYEQYF
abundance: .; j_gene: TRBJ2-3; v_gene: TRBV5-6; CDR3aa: CASSSGQGVTDTQYF
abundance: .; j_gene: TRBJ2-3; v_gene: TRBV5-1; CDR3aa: CASSLTSASTDTQYF
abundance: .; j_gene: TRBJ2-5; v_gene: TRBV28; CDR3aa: CASSYRTGQETQYF
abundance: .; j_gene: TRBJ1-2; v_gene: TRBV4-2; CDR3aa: CASSQEGQGWIGYTF
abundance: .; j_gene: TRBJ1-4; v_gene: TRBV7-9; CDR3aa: CASSRDSTHNEKLFF
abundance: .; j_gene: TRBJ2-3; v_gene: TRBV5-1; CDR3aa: CASSLKLAGGADTQYF
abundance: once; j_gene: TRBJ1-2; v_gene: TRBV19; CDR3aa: CASSPTGGVGGHGYTF
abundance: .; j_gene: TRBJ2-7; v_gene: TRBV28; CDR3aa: CASSFRPGQKHYEQYF
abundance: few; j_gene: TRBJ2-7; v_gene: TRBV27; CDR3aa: CASARQGQGYERYF
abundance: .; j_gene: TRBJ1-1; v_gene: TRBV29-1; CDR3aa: CSVLGHPEAFF
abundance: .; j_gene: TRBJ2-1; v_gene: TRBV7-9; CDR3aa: CASSPGVGGDEQFF
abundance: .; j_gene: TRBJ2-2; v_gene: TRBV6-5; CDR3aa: CASSSLAGAGELFF
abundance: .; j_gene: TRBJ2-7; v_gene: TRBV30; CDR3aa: CAWIAPYEQYF
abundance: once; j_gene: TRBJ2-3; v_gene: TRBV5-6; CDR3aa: CASSLSFTSGSTDTQYF
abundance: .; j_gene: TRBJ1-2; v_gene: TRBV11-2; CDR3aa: CASSLRAGEGYTF
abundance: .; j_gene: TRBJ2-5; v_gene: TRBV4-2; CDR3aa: CASSHGDRGQTQYF
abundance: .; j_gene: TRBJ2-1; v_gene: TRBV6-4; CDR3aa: CACPIGTSPSSYNEQFF
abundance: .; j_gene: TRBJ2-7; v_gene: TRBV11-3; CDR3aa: CASSPGTGIYVANEQYF
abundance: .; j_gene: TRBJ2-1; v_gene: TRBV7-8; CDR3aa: CASSLLGGNEQFF
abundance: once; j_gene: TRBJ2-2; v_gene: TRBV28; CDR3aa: CASSFWGLNTGELFF
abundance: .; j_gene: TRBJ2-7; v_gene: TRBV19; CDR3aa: CASSIRGQGAYEQYF
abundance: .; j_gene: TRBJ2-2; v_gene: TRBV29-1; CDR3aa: CSGRHRNTGELFF
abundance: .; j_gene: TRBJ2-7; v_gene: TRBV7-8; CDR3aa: CASSLEHPSYEQYF